The rows below give T cell receptor beta chains drawn from one sample of a study of T cells in Graves' hyperthyroidism and ophthalmopathy. MiXCR was run by TCRdb on the multiplex PCR reads, yielding one entry per CDR3 protein. In the table there are 500,000 to 550,000 distinct CDR3 sequences, less than 25% of which are singletons. The specimen sequenced was blood. The receptors come from a man aged 18 to 29 with Graves' hyperthyroidism. Both conserved end residues are part of each CDR3.

V: TRBV28; J: TRBJ1-2; CDR3: CASSSPRDCGYTF
V: TRBV6-1; J: TRBJ2-7; CDR3: CASSKSGKSYEQYF
V: TRBV20-1; J: TRBJ1-2; CDR3: CSARGGGGAPFGYTF
V: TRBV2; J: TRBJ1-5; CDR3: CASSERTFNQPQHF
V: TRBV4-1; J: TRBJ1-5; CDR3: CASSQDPYSNQPQHF
V: TRBV4-2; J: TRBJ2-5; CDR3: CASSPTSGGAAETQYF
V: TRBV6-2/TRBV6-3; J: TRBJ1-5; CDR3: CASSYGQTYSNQPQHF
V: TRBV6-5; J: TRBJ2-7; CDR3: CASSTPRDYKYEQYF
V: TRBV20-1; J: TRBJ2-5; CDR3: CSARWGGIFQETQYF
V: TRBV7-9; J: TRBJ2-5; CDR3: CASSLVEGTMKTQYF
V: TRBV18; J: TRBJ1-1; CDR3: CASSPRGAGRNTEAFF
V: TRBV28; J: TRBJ2-5; CDR3: CASSSRQGRPETQYF
V: TRBV5-1; J: TRBJ2-7; CDR3: CASSLDSGGTVYEQYF
V: TRBV28; J: TRBJ1-5; CDR3: CASSLKSGRQPQHF
V: TRBV13; J: TRBJ2-5; CDR3: CASSLRGTEQETQYF
V: TRBV20-1; J: TRBJ1-5; CDR3: CSARAPGQGNSPFGPQHF
V: TRBV28; J: TRBJ2-7; CDR3: CASSLLTGGRYEQYF
V: TRBV12-3/TRBV12-4; J: TRBJ2-7; CDR3: CASSSQGFPYEQYF
V: TRBV11-2; J: TRBJ2-6; CDR3: CASSFLTGPSGANVLTF
V: TRBV6-1; J: TRBJ2-5; CDR3: CATRRGPKETQYF
V: TRBV10-1; J: TRBJ1-1; CDR3: CASSEYSGQGKAFF
V: TRBV12-3/TRBV12-4; J: TRBJ1-2; CDR3: CASSLAGGAKGYTF
V: TRBV12-3/TRBV12-4; J: TRBJ1-1; CDR3: CASSLGWLMNTEAFF
V: TRBV9; J: TRBJ1-2; CDR3: CASSVAHDRRYGYTF
V: TRBV28; J: TRBJ2-7; CDR3: CASSHRQGSTYEQYF
V: TRBV20-1; J: TRBJ1-2; CDR3: CSASRPLAGQRGYTF
V: TRBV6-1; J: TRBJ2-2; CDR3: CASNRVYDTGELFF
V: TRBV20-1; J: TRBJ1-1; CDR3: CSARDRKTGAFF
V: TRBV10-2; J: TRBJ1-2; CDR3: CASSESRGGGYGYTF
V: TRBV2; J: TRBJ1-1; CDR3: CASSAYRGTEAFF
V: TRBV10-2; J: TRBJ1-2; CDR3: CASSGGEDYGYTF
V: TRBV12-3/TRBV12-4; J: TRBJ2-2; CDR3: CASSRGLATGELFF